The T cell receptor (beta chain) described here comes from a study of blood T cell repertoires in COVID-19. Study context: Donors in the United States, Italy and Spain gave samples during acute or convalescent COVID-19. The cDNA or gDNA used as material had been derived from T cells, B-cell-depleted T cells, or PBMCs.

The V gene's germline CDR1 is LNHDA and CDR2 SQIVND (reference sequence). The CDR3 totals 13 residues. V dropped 6 bases and J dropped 1 base, with 6 bases sitting between them. This clone was counted a single time. Generated by immunoSEQ multiplex PCR, the TCRdb table keeps only in-frame clones and is missing some. The sample yields around 63,000 clones, less than 75% seen once. The sequenced sample consisted of peripheral blood. This sequence was found in a woman between 50 and 59 years old with active or convalescent COVID-19. V and J are TRBV19 and TRBJ2-2; D call uncertain. CDR3 sequence (DNA): TGTGCCAGTAGCAGACAGAACACCGGGGAGCTGTTTTTT. This codes for CASSRQNTGELFF. The whole variable domain, remainder taken from reference TRBV19 and TRBJ2-2, is DGGITQSPKYLFRKEGQNVTLSCEQNLNHDAMYWYRQDPGQGLRLIYYSQIVNDFQKGDIAEGYSVSREKKESFPLTVTSAQKNPTAFYLCASSRQNTGELFFGEGSRLTVL.